This T cell receptor (beta chain) is drawn from a study of technical replicates of blood from a few donors. The CDR3 covers 16 residues. The V end was cut by 1 base, the J end by 2 bases, with 11 bases between. Germline V lookup: CDR1 MNHNS, CDR2 SASEGT. Sequencing was performed with immunoSEQ multiplex PCR; in TCRdb, only in-frame clones are kept and a portion is missing. The data contain tens of thousands of clones, 80% to 95% of them seen just once; the ten biggest clones take up 0.27%. The rearrangement joins TRBV6-1 to TRBJ2-2, with a possible D match to TRBD2 (5 bases). The clonotype comes from a human donor in good health. Source material: T cells isolated from PBMCs. For the CDR3, the DNA is TGTGCCAGCAGTGAAGGGGAGCAGGTCAACACCGGGGAGCTGTTTTTT. Amino acids: CASSEGEQVNTGELFF.